Shown below are 10 T cell receptor beta chains from a single sample sequenced in a study of blood T cell repertoires in COVID-19. TCRdb keeps only in-frame clones here, not all; method: immunoSEQ multiplex PCR. The sample has about 170,000 clones, about nine tenths seen once; the top ten hold around 1.5%. Sequencing was carried out using peripheral blood. The receptors originated from a woman aged 45-59 years with acute or convalescent COVID-19.

This sequence joins TRBV12-5 and TRBJ1-2, with no clear D. Germline V gene data show CDR1 as LGHNT and CDR2 as FRNRAP. This CDR3 region has 10 residues. Deletions cut 5 bases from V and 6 bases from J, with 4 bases between. CDR3 loop: CASGPDGYTF. CDR3 coding DNA: TGTGCTAGTGGTCCGGATGGCTACACCTTC.

The chain links TRBV10-3 to TRBJ2-1, with D possibly being TRBD2 (5 bases). CDR3 length: 14 amino acids. V was shortened by 3 bases and J by 4 bases, with 10 bases between the two germline ends. CDR1 and CDR2 (germline): ENHRY, SYGVKD. For the CDR3, the DNA is TGTGCCATCAGTGAACTAGGCGCTTACAATGAGCAGTTCTTC. This gives the protein CAISELGAYNEQFF.

In this sample, this clone turned up many times. The rearrangement joins TRBV16 to TRBJ1-2; D uncertain. The germline V and J ends were trimmed by 1 base and 6 bases, with 6 bases remaining between them. The CDR3 covers 12 residues. Per germline, CDR1 KGHSY and CDR2 FQNENV. The CDR3 DNA sequence: TGTGCCAGCAGCCAATGGAGGGATGGCTACACCTTC. Amino acid sequence: CASSQWRDGYTF.

The chain carries TRBV10-3 and TRBJ2-7; tentative D call: TRBD2 (6 bases). The CDR3 length is 14 residues. Trimming stripped 5 bases from V and 3 bases from J, with 14 bases between. Germline V gene data show CDR1 as ENHRY and CDR2 as SYGVKD. The DNA for the CDR3 is TGTGCCATCAGTCAACGGGACTGGTTCTACGAGCAGTACTTC. Protein: CAISQRDWFYEQYF.

The genes are TRBV30 and TRBJ1-1, with 7 bases matching TRBD1. V gave up 2 bases and J gave up 1 base; unmatched junction bases: 4. Germline loops: CDR1 GTSNPN, CDR2 SVGIG (reference sequence). This CDR3 has 14 amino acids. The CDR3 here is CAWSKGQKNTEAFF. The DNA for the CDR3 is TGTGCCTGGAGTAAGGGACAGAAGAACACTGAAGCTTTCTTT.

The genes are TRBV11-2 and TRBJ2-3; 7 bases line up with TRBD1. Germline trimming cut 5 bases from V and 0 bases from J; bases unmatched to any gene: 8. Germline V gene lookup returns CDR1 SGHAT and CDR2 FQNNGV. CDR3 length: 16 residues. CDR3 sequence: CASSGEGGISTDTQYF. The CDR3 DNA follows: TGTGCCAGCAGCGGGGAAGGGGGCATTAGCACAGATACGCAGTATTTT.

The chain uses TRBV5-1 and TRBJ2-3, with 9 bases identical to TRBD2. The ends lost 0 bases at V and 2 bases at J; junction bases unmatched: 4. The CDR3 sequence is 16 residues long. Per the germline V gene, CDR1 is SGHRS and CDR2 is YFSETQ. Written as DNA, the CDR3 is TGCGCCAGCAGCTTGGGACTAGCGGCGCTCACAGATACGCAGTATTTT. Its translation: CASSLGLAALTDTQYF. Supplemented by reference TRBV5-1 and TRBJ2-3, the full variable domain reads KAGVTQTPRYLIKTRGQQVTLSCSPISGHRSVSWYQQTPGQGLQFLFEYFSETQRNKGNFPGRFSGRQFSNSRSEMNVSTLELGDSALYLCASSLGLAALTDTQYFGPGTRLTVL.

The gene calls are TRBV27 and TRBJ2-6; possible D gene TRBD1, 6 bases. V was shortened by 5 bases and J by 7 bases, with 12 bases between the two germline ends. The CDR3 is 14 amino acids. Germline values: CDR1 MNHEY, CDR2 SMNVEV (reference sequence). This CDR3 reads CASSPDRFANVLTF. Written as DNA, the CDR3 is TGTGCCAGCAGTCCCGACAGGTTCGCCAACGTCCTGACTTTC.

This clone was counted a few times. The chain combines TRBV11-3 with TRBJ2-1, with 10 bases fitting TRBD2. The germline V gene encodes CDR1 SGHNT and CDR2 YENEEA. J lost 0 bases, V lost 4 bases, and 3 bases had no gene match. The CDR3 loop spans 16 amino acids. CDR3 DNA sequence: TGTGCCAGCAGCTCGGGACTAGCGAGCTCCTACAATGAGCAGTTCTTC. This encodes CASSSGLASSYNEQFF.

The chain is built from TRBV5-1 and TRBJ2-3; TRBD2 might be the D (5 bases). The CDR3 sequence is 15 residues long. Trimming left V 7 bases short and J 0 bases short, with 15 bases between. Germline CDR1 and CDR2: SGHRS and YFSETQ. The CDR3 here is CASGPDGGSTDTQYF. The CDR3 region has the DNA TGCGCCAGCGGGCCGGACGGCGGGAGCACAGATACGCAGTATTTT. Filled out from reference TRBV5-1 and TRBJ2-3, the complete variable domain reads KAGVTQTPRYLIKTRGQQVTLSCSPISGHRSVSWYQQTPGQGLQFLFEYFSETQRNKGNFPGRFSGRQFSNSRSEMNVSTLELGDSALYLCASGPDGGSTDTQYFGPGTRLTVL.